The 15 T cell receptor beta chains listed next were all sequenced from one sample in a study of cytomegalovirus exposure and HLA in healthy donors. Both 60 Vbeta primers and 13 Jbeta primers went into the PCR. Sequenced by immunoSEQ multiplex PCR; TCRdb stores in-frame clones only, minus some. This sample yields some 150,000 clones, of which 80% are seen a single time; around 6% belongs to the top ten. The sample taken for sequencing was PBMCs. The receptors shown here come from a woman in her thirties or forties in good health and CMV-seropositive.

CDR3 loop: CASRPTSGRHNEQFF. The CDR3 DNA reads TGTGCCAGCAGACCGACTAGCGGGAGACACAATGAGCAGTTCTTC. The J gene is TRBJ2-1, the V gene TRBV27; 12 bases fit TRBD2. This CDR3 spans 15 amino acids. With 6 bases clipped from V and 5 bases from J, the junction kept 5 bases outside the gene matches. Germline CDR1 is MNHEY and CDR2 is SMNVEV (reference sequence).

The gene calls are TRBV5-1 and TRBJ2-2; 9 bases fit TRBD2. This CDR3 has 17 amino acids. Looked up from germline, CDR1 is SGHRS and CDR2 is YFSETQ. Trimming cost V 4 bases and J 4 bases; bases outside gene matches: 11. The CDR3 region has the DNA TGCGCCAGCAGCCCCACCGCGACTAGCGGCCGCACCGGGGAGCTGTTTTTT. Translated: CASSPTATSGRTGELFF.

The chain links TRBV5-1 to TRBJ1-1, with unresolved D. Germline V gives CDR1 SGHRS, CDR2 YFSETQ. Trimming pared 4 bases from V and 3 bases from J, leaving 10 bases between. The CDR3 is made up of 13 amino acids. CDR3 sequence: CASSPRRDTEAFF. CDR3 in DNA: TGCGCCAGCAGCCCCCGCCGGGACACTGAAGCTTTCTTT.

This clone was counted once. CDR3 in DNA: TGTGCCAGCAGCCAGTCGAGTCACATTCAGTACTTC. Protein product: CASSQSSHIQYF. The chain combines TRBV14 with TRBJ2-4; the D is unclear. V gave up 3 bases and J gave up 8 bases, with 8 bases separating them. The CDR3 has 12 amino acids. CDR1 and CDR2 (germline): SGHDN, FVKESK.

The chain employs TRBV6-1 and TRBJ2-3, with D unresolved. CDR1 is MNHNS, CDR2 SASEGT, per germline. Trimming left V 8 bases short and J 3 bases short, with 6 bases between. CDR3 length equals 11 residues. The CDR3 loop is CASERTDTQYF. CDR3 nucleotides: TGTGCCAGCGAGAGGACAGATACGCAGTATTTT.

The chain combines TRBV30 with TRBJ2-4; 7 positions match TRBD1. The CDR3 is 16 residues long. CDR1 and CDR2 (germline): GTSNPN, SVGIG (reference sequence). Trimming took 5 bases from V and 0 from J; bases not matched to a gene: 10. CDR3 region: CAWAPGTVLAKNIQYF. The CDR3 DNA sequence: TGTGCCTGGGCCCCCGGGACAGTGCTAGCCAAAAACATTCAGTACTTC.

This clone was seen a single time. The V and J genes are TRBV2 and TRBJ1-5; D call uncertain. The V end was cut by 6 bases, the J end by 3 bases, with 15 bases between. CDR3 length equals 15 residues. The germline gives CDR1 SNHLY, CDR2 FYNNEI. The CDR3 DNA follows: TGTGCCAGCAGCGTCCGGTCCGGACTCAATCAGCCCCAGCATTTT. This codes for CASSVRSGLNQPQHF.

The J gene is TRBJ2-2, the V gene TRBV2; the match to TRBD2 covers 14 bases. Germline-derived CDR1 and CDR2 are SNHLY and FYNNEI. V shed 11 bases, J shed 0 bases, and the junction held 5 bases outside the gene matches. The CDR3 extends over 16 amino acids. CDR3 in DNA: TGTGCCGGCGGACTAGCGGGAGGTCCGAACACCGGGGAGCTGTTTTTT. It yields the protein CAGGLAGGPNTGELFF. Filled out from reference TRBV2 and TRBJ2-2, the complete variable domain reads EPEVTQTPSHQVTQMGQEVILRCVPISNHLYFYWYRQILGQKVEFLVSFYNNEISEKSEIFDDQFSVERPDGSNFTLKIRSTKLEDSAMYFCAGGLAGGPNTGELFFGEGSRLTVL.

This clone was picked up a small number of times. This chain joins TRBV28 and TRBJ2-7, with TRBD2 matching over 11 bases. V gave up 5 bases and J gave up 7 bases; unmatched junction bases: 10. Germline assignment: CDR1 MDHEN and CDR2 SYDVKM. The CDR3 totals 15 residues. This CDR3 is CASSRLAGGPREQYF. Here the CDR3 DNA reads TGTGCCAGCAGTCGCTTAGCGGGAGGGCCAAGAGAGCAGTACTTC.

The V and J genes are TRBV9 and TRBJ2-3, with 12 positions matching TRBD2. After removal of 0 bases from V and 5 bases from J, the junction contained 7 bases not matched to a gene. Germline V gene lookup returns CDR1 SGDLS and CDR2 YYNGEE. The CDR3 length is 17 residues. The CDR3 protein is CASSVGLAGALQDTQYF. In DNA, the CDR3 is TGTGCCAGCAGCGTAGGACTAGCGGGAGCCTTACAAGATACGCAGTATTTT.

The chain employs TRBV7-8 and TRBJ2-2; D unclear. V gave up 5 bases and J gave up 1 base, with 14 bases separating them. CDR1 and CDR2 from the germline V gene are SGHVS and FQNEAQ. The CDR3 covers 16 residues. The CDR3 protein is CASSTLPGGNTGELFF. The CDR3 nucleotides are TGTGCCAGCAGCACCCTCCCGGGTGGGAACACCGGGGAGCTGTTTTTT.

The chain uses TRBV29-1 and TRBJ2-2; tentatively, D is TRBD2 (6 bases). Germline lookup yields CDR1 SQVTM and CDR2 ANQGSEA. This CDR3 contains 13 residues. The V gene lost 8 bases and the J gene lost 0 bases, with 10 bases spanning the gap. The CDR3 region is CSLRLANTGELFF. The CDR3 DNA reads TGCAGCTTGAGACTAGCGAACACCGGGGAGCTGTTTTTT.

This clone has just one count. This sequence joins TRBV5-1 and TRBJ2-7; 12 bases line up with TRBD2. J was trimmed by 6 bases and V by 3 bases; bases with no gene match: 10. Germline lookup yields CDR1 SGHRS and CDR2 YFSETQ. The CDR3 runs to 16 residues. The CDR3 bases are TGCGCCAGCAGCTCCCCCCGACTAGCGGGAGTCGTCGAGCAGTACTTC. It encodes CASSSPRLAGVVEQYF.

This sequence joins TRBV29-1 and TRBJ2-5, with 11 bases matching TRBD2. The CDR3 runs 14 residues. V shed 6 bases and J 5 bases; nucleotides not matched to a gene: 8. In germline, CDR1 is SQVTM, CDR2 ANQGSEA. The CDR3 region is CSVKLAGVVETQYF. CDR3 coding DNA: TGCAGCGTCAAACTAGCGGGAGTGGTCGAGACCCAGTACTTC.

The chain couples TRBV28 to TRBJ1-2; 7 bases fit TRBD1. CDR1 MDHEN and CDR2 SYDVKM come from the germline V gene. The CDR3 is made up of 16 amino acids. J lost 4 bases, V lost 0 bases, and 8 bases had no gene match. CDR3 coding DNA: TGTGCCAGCAGTTTATGGGTCGGGACAGTCTCCTATGGCTACACCTTC. Translating gives CASSLWVGTVSYGYTF.